Listed here are 15 T cell receptor beta chains from one sample, sequenced in a study of blood T cell repertoires in COVID-19. Sequenced by immunoSEQ multiplex PCR; TCRdb stores in-frame clones only, minus some. Of 61,000 or so clones listed, approximately 86% were seen once; the top ten hold roughly 18%. The source material was peripheral blood. Source of these receptors: an elderly woman with active COVID-19.

V and J are TRBV6-5 and TRBJ2-7; D is unresolved. The CDR3 totals 13 residues. V was pared by 9 bases and J by 3 bases, with 15 bases between. From germline, CDR1 is MNHEY and CDR2 SVGAGI. The DNA of the CDR3 is TGTGCCAGTTCGCGGTTTGCTGGCTACGAGCAGTACTTC. It specifies CASSRFAGYEQYF.

Judged by abundance, this clone is medium-sized (0.01 to 0.1%). This chain joins TRBV29-1 and TRBJ1-5, with D possibly TRBD1 on 5 matching bases. The germline V and J ends were trimmed by 6 bases and 8 bases, with 17 bases remaining between them. The germline gives CDR1 SQVTM, CDR2 ANQGSEA. This CDR3 has 13 residues. In DNA, the CDR3 is TGCAGCGTCCAGGCGGACGGAGGGGAGCCCCAGCATTTT. It codes for CSVQADGGEPQHF.

This clone was picked up a small number of times. This sequence joins TRBV5-4 and TRBJ2-2, with 10 bases lining up with TRBD1. There are 16 residues in the CDR3. V was pared by 4 bases and J by 1 base, with 4 bases of the junction left unmatched. Germline loops: CDR1 SGHNT, CDR2 YYREEE (reference sequence). CDR3 sequence: CASSQGQGRNTGELFF. CDR3 in DNA: TGTGCCAGCAGCCAGGGACAGGGGCGGAACACCGGGGAGCTGTTTTTT.

This rearrangement joins TRBV4-1 to TRBJ2-5, with 8 bases that match TRBD2. The CDR3 is 18 amino acids. V dropped 0 bases and J dropped 4; count of bases not matched to a gene: 13. Germline values: CDR1 MGHRA, CDR2 YSYEKL. In nucleotides, the CDR3 is TGCGCCAGCAGCCAAGATAAGAGACTAGCGAGGACGGGAGAGACCCAGTACTTC. Its protein is CASSQDKRLARTGETQYF.

This clone is labeled medium-sized. The genes are TRBV6-5 and TRBJ1-2; 8 positions agree with TRBD1. The CDR3 contains 15 residues. Trimming took 2 bases from V and 4 from J; bases not matched to a gene: 6. Germline V gene lookup returns CDR1 MNHEY and CDR2 SVGAGI. The CDR3 here is CASSYGTGSPYGYTF. The CDR3 DNA sequence: TGTGCCAGCAGTTACGGGACAGGTAGTCCCTATGGCTACACCTTC.

The chain is built from TRBV5-1 and TRBJ1-3, with D possibly TRBD1 on 5 matching bases. V lost 4 bases and J 0 bases, leaving 11 bases between the germline ends. The CDR3 runs 15 residues. Germline V gene lookup returns CDR1 SGHRS and CDR2 YFSETQ. CDR3 nucleotides: TGCGCCAGCAGCGGGCAGGGAGGCTCTGGAAACACCATATATTTT. Protein: CASSGQGGSGNTIYF.

The V gene is TRBV30, the J gene TRBJ1-1; D possibly corresponds to TRBD1 (6 bases). Between the trimmed V and J ends, which lost 2 bases and 1 base, there was a span of 8 bases. CDR3 length: 13 residues. The germline V gene has CDR1 GTSNPN and CDR2 SVGIG (reference sequence). CDR3 DNA sequence: TGTGCCTGGAGTACACAGGGGAACACTGAAGCTTTCTTT. Translated: CAWSTQGNTEAFF.

As concerns this clone: A read error may account for a junction end that differs from germline. The V call is TRBV7-7, the J call TRBJ2-5; D not certain. Per the germline V gene, CDR1 is SSHAT and CDR2 is FNYEAQ (reference sequence). This CDR3 contains 14 residues. Written as DNA, the CDR3 is TGTGCTAGCAGCCGAGCCTACCACCAAGAGACCCAGTACTTC. Amino acid sequence: CASSRAYHQETQYF.

The gene calls are TRBV9 and TRBJ2-3; D remains unclear. The CDR3 totals 16 residues. Per the germline V gene, CDR1 is SGDLS and CDR2 is YYNGEE. V dropped 0 bases and J dropped 1 base, with 12 bases sitting between them. For the CDR3, the DNA is TGTGCCAGCAGCGTAGCCCCCCAGCGCGGCACAGATACGCAGTATTTT. It translates to CASSVAPQRGTDTQYF. Combining the CDR3 with reference TRBV9 and TRBJ2-3 gives the whole variable domain DSGVTQTPKHLITATGQRVTLRCSPRSGDLSVYWYQQSLDQGLQFLIQYYNGEERAKGNILERFSAQQFPDLHSELNLSSLELGDSALYFCASSVAPQRGTDTQYFGPGTRLTVL.

This sequence joins TRBV10-3 and TRBJ2-3, with D possibly being TRBD2 (6 bases). V lost 7 bases and J 2 bases, leaving 13 bases between the germline ends. The length of the CDR3 is 14 residues. The germline CDR1 and CDR2 sequences are ENHRY and SYGVKD. CDR3 sequence reads: CAITRDSTTDTQYF. Here the CDR3 DNA reads TGTGCCATCACCCGGGACTCGACCACAGATACGCAGTATTTT.

This chain links TRBV28 with TRBJ1-2; D unclear. V lost 7 bases and J 9 bases, leaving 21 bases between the germline ends. The CDR3 covers 14 residues. Per the germline V gene, CDR1 is MDHEN and CDR2 is SYDVKM. The CDR3 region has the DNA TGTGCCAGCACCCTAGAAAGCCGGGTTCTTAGCTACACCTTC. Amino acid sequence: CASTLESRVLSYTF.

The gene calls are TRBV19 and TRBJ1-2, with D possibly TRBD1 on 5 matching bases. Per the germline V gene, CDR1 is LNHDA and CDR2 is SQIVND (reference sequence). This CDR3 contains 18 residues. Trimming took 0 bases from V and 2 from J, leaving 19 bases between them. This chain's CDR3 is CASSIDMRGRVENYGYTF. CDR3 coding DNA: TGTGCCAGTAGTATAGATATGCGGGGGAGAGTGGAAAACTATGGCTACACCTTC.

The chain uses TRBV20-1 and TRBJ2-1, with a tentative D call TRBD2 (5 bases). Germline V lookup: CDR1 DFQATT, CDR2 SNEGSKA (reference sequence). V was pared by 3 bases and J by 9 bases, with 18 bases between. The CDR3 runs 14 residues. The CDR3: CSASSGKETSEQFF. The CDR3 nucleotides are TGCAGTGCTAGTTCCGGGAAGGAAACATCTGAGCAGTTCTTC.

The chain links TRBV7-8 to TRBJ2-1; 8 positions agree with TRBD1. Germline CDR1 reads SGHVS; CDR2 reads FQNEAQ. This CDR3 is built from 15 residues. J lost 9 bases, V lost 5 bases, and 12 bases had no gene match. CDR3 region: CASSDPGRGQIEQFF. The CDR3 nucleotides read TGTGCCAGCAGCGACCCCGGCAGGGGGCAGATTGAGCAGTTCTTC.

The chain has TRBV6-6 and TRBJ2-1; D may be TRBD1 (7 bases). CDR1 is MNHNY and CDR2 is SVGAGI in the germline V gene (reference sequence). The CDR3 is 14 residues long. The germline V and J ends were trimmed by 0 bases and 9 bases, with 12 bases remaining between them. The CDR3 spells CASSYSRQGGEQFF. The CDR3 DNA reads as TGTGCCAGCAGTTACTCGAGACAGGGAGGTGAGCAGTTCTTC.